These 30 T cell receptor beta chains were sequenced from one sample in a study of T cells in Graves' hyperthyroidism and ophthalmopathy. Amplification of TCR beta CDR3 regions used RNA as the template. A set of HTBI primers served as the primers for a first-round RT-PCR of the TCR CDR3. TCRdb re-analysed the multiplex PCR reads in MiXCR, keeping a single row per CDR3 protein. The table lists 500,000 or so distinct CDR3 sequences, more than 15% of them singletons. The sample was blood. Receptors were obtained from a woman aged 30 to 39 with Graves' ophthalmopathy.

In this sample, this clonotype turned up a few times. This sequence joins TRBV19 and TRBJ2-5; weak D call: TRBD2 (5 bases). Germline-derived CDR1 and CDR2 are LNHDA and SQIVND (reference sequence). The length of the CDR3 is 15 residues. The ends were cut back, 2 bases at V and 3 bases at J, with 13 bases in the middle. CDR3 protein: CASSIRERPKETQYF. The CDR3 nucleotides are TGTGCCAGTAGTATAAGGGAGCGTCCCAAAGAGACCCAGTACTTC.

In this sample, this clonotype turned up many times. V usage is TRBV28 and J usage is TRBJ1-1; D ambiguous. The CDR3 runs to 16 residues. The V gene lost 4 bases and the J gene lost 1 base, with 16 bases spanning the gap. Germline lookup yields CDR1 MDHEN and CDR2 SYDVKM. CDR3 sequence (DNA): TGTGCCAGCAGTTGGTTCCCAGAACCGCGGAACACTGAAGCTTTCTTT. Encoded protein: CASSWFPEPRNTEAFF.

This chain links TRBV6-2 or TRBV6-3 with TRBJ2-7, with 8 bases fitting TRBD1. CDR3 length equals 15 residues. Unmatched junction bases numbered 9, after V lost 6 bases and J lost 2 bases. Germline CDR1 MNHEY, CDR2 SVGEGT. CDR3: CASSAWTGKTYEQYF. The CDR3 nucleotides read TGTGCCAGCAGCGCTTGGACAGGGAAGACCTACGAGCAGTACTTC.

The chain carries TRBV9 and TRBJ2-3; 11 bases match TRBD1. Germline values: CDR1 SGDLS, CDR2 YYNGEE. The CDR3 runs to 16 residues. V lost 4 bases and J lost 5; bases outside the gene matches: 9. The CDR3, as DNA: TGTGCCAGCAGCCAGGGACCGGGACAGGGGGAAGATACGCAGTATTTT. Amino acids: CASSQGPGQGEDTQYF.

This clonotype was observed many times. The chain uses TRBV3-1 and TRBJ2-1; D unresolved. The germline gives CDR1 LGHDT, CDR2 YNNKEL (reference sequence). Deletions cut 7 bases from V and 0 bases from J, with 10 bases between. This CDR3 is built from 14 residues. The CDR3 protein is CASKSQSSYNEQFF. The CDR3, as DNA: TGTGCCAGCAAGTCACAAAGCTCCTACAATGAGCAGTTCTTC.

This clonotype was seen ten or more times. The genes are TRBV6-1 and TRBJ2-7, with a tentative D call TRBD1 (6 bases). Between the trimmed V and J ends, which lost 11 bases and 2 bases, there was a span of 13 bases. The length of the CDR3 is 12 residues. Germline loops: CDR1 MNHNS, CDR2 SASEGT. The CDR3 DNA is TGTGCCGGTGGACAGCCCCCCTACGAGCAGTACTTC. This translates into CAGGQPPYEQYF.

The table lists this clonotype with many counts. The chain couples TRBV11-2 to TRBJ2-7, with a weak D call TRBD2 (6 bases). This CDR3 comprises 14 residues. The ends were cut back, 4 bases at V and 6 bases at J, with 16 bases in the middle. Germline CDR1 reads SGHAT; CDR2 reads FQNNGV. The CDR3 spells CASSSGLRGPEQYF. CDR3 coding DNA: TGTGCCAGCAGCTCGGGACTTAGAGGTCCCGAGCAGTACTTC.

For this clonotype: A much larger clonotype is one base distant, so this may be a read error. The rearrangement joins TRBV12-3 or TRBV12-4 to TRBJ1-2; D may be TRBD1 (5 bases). The CDR3 is 15 residues long. With 5 bases removed from V and 3 bases from J, the gap between germline ends came to 16 bases. Here the CDR3 DNA reads TGTGCCAGCAGTCACGCACCGCGGGGGGACTATGGCTACACCTTC. Protein product: CASSHAPRGDYGYTF.

This clonotype was counted between two and nine times. The genes are TRBV28 and TRBJ2-6; D not resolved. Germline V gives CDR1 MDHEN, CDR2 SYDVKM. V lost 5 bases and J lost 4, with 9 bases in between. CDR3 length equals 14 residues. This CDR3 reads CASSPPRGANVLTF. For the CDR3, the DNA is TGTGCCAGCAGTCCACCCCGGGGGGCCAACGTCCTGACTTTC.

This clonotype appeared once. A clone one base away is much larger, so this may be a read error. The V gene is TRBV28, the J gene TRBJ2-7; 7 bases map to TRBD2. Germline V gene sequence: CDR1 MDHEN, CDR2 SYDVKM. V shed 5 bases, J shed 6 bases, and the junction held 13 bases outside the gene matches. This CDR3 region has 15 residues. The CDR3 sequence: CASSIISLAVPEQYF. CDR3 bases: TGTGCCAGCAGTATAATATCTCTAGCGGTACCCGAGCAGTACTTC.

In its sample, this clonotype was seen many times. The J gene is TRBJ1-4, the V gene TRBV2; the match to TRBD1 covers 7 bases. Unmatched junction bases numbered 5, after V lost 0 bases and J lost 7 bases. The CDR3 has 15 amino acids. Germline loops: CDR1 SNHLY, CDR2 FYNNEI. CDR3 residues: CASSEARAGGEKLFF. Written as DNA, the CDR3 is TGTGCCAGCAGTGAAGCGAGGGCAGGGGGTGAAAAACTGTTTTTT.

This clonotype was detected many times. The chain joins TRBV5-6 to TRBJ2-7; D possibly matches TRBD1 or TRBD2 (6 bases each). The V end lost 2 bases, the J end lost 4 bases, and 13 bases lay between the germline ends. This CDR3 comprises 14 residues. Per the germline V gene, CDR1 is SGHDT and CDR2 is YYEEEE. CDR3: CASSLSGDLYEQYF. The CDR3 bases are TGTGCCAGCAGCTTATCAGGGGACTTATACGAGCAGTACTTC. Looking up the rest from reference TRBV5-6 and TRBJ2-7 gives the full variable domain: DAGVTQSPTHLIKTRGQQVTLRCSPKSGHDTVSWYQQALGQGPQFIFQYYEEEERQRGNFPDRFSGHQFPNYSSELNVNALLLGDSALYLCASSLSGDLYEQYFGPGTRLTVT.

This clonotype was picked up many times. This rearrangement joins TRBV6-2 or TRBV6-3 to TRBJ2-7; D unresolved. The CDR3 extends over 13 amino acids. The V and J ends lost 2 bases and 3 bases respectively, with 8 bases between them. The V gene's germline CDR1 is MNHEY and CDR2 SVGEGT. The CDR3 sequence is CASSYGRNYEQYF. The CDR3 bases are TGTGCCAGCAGTTACGGACGGAACTACGAGCAGTACTTC.

This clonotype was seen many times. The chain has TRBV5-1 and TRBJ2-3; no definite D call. The ends were cut back, 0 bases at V and 2 bases at J, with 10 bases in the middle. The CDR3 totals 15 residues. CDR1 is SGHRS and CDR2 is YFSETQ in the germline V gene. CDR3 sequence: CASSLAGPSTDTQYF. Written as DNA, the CDR3 is TGCGCCAGCAGCTTGGCTGGCCCCTCCACAGATACGCAGTATTTT.

The table lists this clonotype with many counts. This sequence joins TRBV18 and TRBJ2-3; D gene unclear. Between the trimmed V and J ends, which lost 3 bases and 2 bases, there was a span of 6 bases. The CDR3 covers 13 residues. The germline gives CDR1 KGHSH, CDR2 LQKENI. Here the CDR3 reads CASSPRITDTQYF. CDR3 sequence (DNA): TGTGCCAGCTCACCCAGGATCACAGATACGCAGTATTTT. The full variable domain, its missing parts supplied by reference TRBV18 and TRBJ2-3, is NAGVMQNPRHLVRRRGQEARLRCSPMKGHSHVYWYRQLPEEGLKFMVYLQKENIIDESGMPKERFSAEFPKEGPSILRIQQVVRGDSAAYFCASSPRITDTQYFGPGTRLTVL.

This clonotype was picked up many times. This chain links TRBV5-6 with TRBJ1-1, with TRBD1 matching over 7 bases. Per the germline V gene, CDR1 is SGHDT and CDR2 is YYEEEE. The length of the CDR3 is 14 residues. V trimming: 0 bases; J trimming: 4 bases; junction bases outside the gene matches: 3. The CDR3: CASSLGYRGTEAFF. The CDR3 region has the DNA TGTGCCAGCAGCTTGGGTTACAGGGGCACTGAAGCTTTCTTT.

A note on this clonotype: Being one base from a much bigger clone, this may be a read error. The genes are TRBV29-1 and TRBJ1-2; D is unresolved. V gave up 0 bases and J gave up 8 bases, with 13 bases separating them. The CDR3 is 13 residues long. Germline V gives CDR1 SQVTM, CDR2 ANQGSEA. This CDR3 reads CSVEDRTIRGYTF. In DNA, the CDR3 is TGCAGCGTTGAAGATAGGACCATTAGGGGCTACACCTTC.

This clonotype came up many times. This chain links TRBV28 with TRBJ1-5; unclear D gene. Trimming shortened V by 2 bases and J by 1 base, and 9 bases separated the two germline ends. The CDR3 length is 15 residues. CDR1 MDHEN and CDR2 SYDVKM come from the germline V gene. This CDR3 is CASSLAGDSNQPQHF. In DNA, the CDR3 is TGTGCCAGCAGTTTAGCTGGTGACAGCAATCAGCCCCAGCATTTT.

This clonotype was recorded at least ten times. The chain carries TRBV2 and TRBJ2-5; D remains ambiguous. Germline-derived CDR1 and CDR2 are SNHLY and FYNNEI. V lost 6 bases, J lost 2 bases, and 13 bases lay in between. This CDR3 has 14 amino acids. The chain's CDR3 is CASSSLTVQETQYF. The CDR3 DNA reads TGTGCCAGCAGCTCTCTGACGGTTCAAGAGACCCAGTACTTC.

This clonotype was observed many times. The genes are TRBV6-5 and TRBJ1-1; 8 positions match TRBD1. CDR1 and CDR2 from the germline V gene are MNHEY and SVGAGI. V shed 0 bases and J 4 bases; nucleotides not matched to a gene: 7. The CDR3 spans 16 residues. The CDR3, as DNA: TGTGCCAGCAGTTACTCGAAGACAGGGGAAATCACTGAAGCTTTCTTT. Residues: CASSYSKTGEITEAFF.

Many counts were recorded for this clonotype. J is TRBJ1-5 and V is TRBV12-3 or TRBV12-4; D uncertain. The CDR3 is 21 residues long. Trimming shortened V by 3 bases and J by 0 bases, and 27 bases separated the two germline ends. Here the CDR3 DNA reads TGTGCCAGCAGTTTGGTCCATGTGGGAATACTAAAGCCGGTTAGCAATCAGCCCCAGCATTTT. It specifies CASSLVHVGILKPVSNQPQHF.

This clonotype showed up many times. The chain links TRBV28 to TRBJ1-4; D unclear. Germline assignment: CDR1 MDHEN and CDR2 SYDVKM. This CDR3 contains 14 residues. Trimming stripped 2 bases from V and 4 bases from J, with 8 bases between. DNA for the CDR3: TGTGCCAGCAGTTTAGCCGGGATTAATGAAAAACTGTTTTTT. Translating it yields CASSLAGINEKLFF.

This clonotype was observed many times. The genes are TRBV12-3 or TRBV12-4 and TRBJ2-5, with TRBD1 matching 7 bases. Trimming removed 1 base from V and 1 base from J; junction bases left unmatched: 6. The CDR3 runs 16 residues. The CDR3 region has the DNA TGTGCCAGCAGTTTAGGGAACAGGGGCCCCCAAGAGACCCAGTACTTC. Its protein product is CASSLGNRGPQETQYF.

This clonotype was observed at least ten times. The rearrangement joins TRBV4-1 to TRBJ2-7; D not certain. V was cut by 1 base and J by 1 base, with 14 bases left in between. The germline V gene has CDR1 MGHRA and CDR2 YSYEKL. The CDR3 is 16 amino acids. CDR3 amino acids: CASSQAETTASYEQYF. The CDR3, as DNA: TGCGCCAGCAGCCAAGCGGAGACAACTGCTTCCTACGAGCAGTACTTC.

In this sample, this clonotype turned up once. The genes are TRBV7-9 and TRBJ2-3, with D perhaps given as TRBD1 or TRBD2 (6 bases each). The CDR3 is made up of 15 amino acids. Trimming shortened V by 0 bases and J by 5 bases, and 12 bases separated the two germline ends. The V gene's germline CDR1 is SEHNR and CDR2 FQNEAQ (reference sequence). This CDR3 reads CASSLAKGGVDTQYF. The DNA of the CDR3 is TGTGCCAGCAGCTTAGCGAAGGGGGGAGTAGATACGCAGTATTTT. The whole variable domain, remainder taken from reference TRBV7-9 and TRBJ2-3, is DTGVSQNPRHKITKRGQNVTFRCDPISEHNRLYWYRQTLGQGPEFLTYFQNEAQLEKSRLLSDRFSAERPKGSFSTLEIQRTEQGDSAMYLCASSLAKGGVDTQYFGPGTRLTVL.

The chain carries TRBV6-1 and TRBJ2-5; 7 bases are shared with TRBD1. The CDR3 is 15 amino acids. Germline loops: CDR1 MNHNS, CDR2 SASEGT. Trimming took 10 bases from V and 6 from J; bases not matched to a gene: 17. The CDR3 DNA follows: TGTGCCATTTCGACCGAGAGGACAGGCGAAAAGACCCAGTACTTC. It encodes CAISTERTGEKTQYF.

The CDR3 nucleotides read TGCGCCAGCAGTGAGGATAGCCTGTACGAGCAGTACTTC. Translating it yields CASSEDSLYEQYF. The chain links TRBV10-1 to TRBJ2-7; D gene uncertain. Looked up from germline, CDR1 is WNHNN and CDR2 is SYGVQD (reference sequence). V lost 2 bases to trimming and J lost 4 bases, with 9 bases between them. The CDR3 runs to 13 residues.

This clonotype appeared many times. The chain uses TRBV5-1 and TRBJ2-7; D ambiguous. This CDR3 spans 12 amino acids. Germline loops: CDR1 SGHRS, CDR2 YFSETQ. Trimming pared 5 bases from V and 3 bases from J, leaving 9 bases between. In nucleotides, the CDR3 is TGCGCCAGCAGTTTTGACGGCTACGAGCAGTACTTC. It is translated as CASSFDGYEQYF.

The chain combines TRBV7-2 with TRBJ2-7; D uncertain. Trimming took 1 base from V and 7 from J, leaving 23 bases between them. Germline V gives CDR1 SGHTA, CDR2 FQGNSA. The CDR3 loop spans 17 amino acids. DNA of the CDR3: TGTGCCAGCAGCTTAGAATCGACTGGAATCCGCCTTGGGGAGCAGTACTTC. Its protein product is CASSLESTGIRLGEQYF.

This clonotype was seen only a few times. The chain has TRBV6-2 or TRBV6-3 and TRBJ2-1; D unresolved. The germline V gene encodes CDR1 MNHEY and CDR2 SVGEGT. Deletions cut 6 bases from V and 4 bases from J, with 13 bases between. This CDR3 contains 14 residues. As DNA, the CDR3 is TGTGCCAGCAGCCTCCCCGGCGGTTACAATGAGCAGTTCTTC. Encoded protein: CASSLPGGYNEQFF.